This T cell receptor (beta chain) derives from a study of tumor-infiltrating lymphocytes in primary liver carcinoma. Germline DNA was extracted alongside blood RNA, which was obtained from unsorted whole blood. A constant-region primer served to make TCR beta cDNA from roughly 540 ng total RNA. Construction of TCR beta libraries relied on three successive nested multiplex PCR rounds employing slightly modified ARM-PCR. A C-beta reverse primer and TRBV1-TRBV30 forward primers served in each of the first two PCR rounds, at about 10 cycles apiece. TCRdb fed the multiplex PCR reads into MiXCR, producing one record per CDR3 protein. The repertoire holds 330,000 or so distinct CDR3 sequences, with almost 65% as singletons. At least ten counts were recorded for this clonotype. Trimming shortened V by 5 bases and J by 2 bases, and 9 bases separated the two germline ends. Per germline, CDR1 MNHEY and CDR2 SVGEGT. CDR3 length equals 13 residues.

This clonotype was obtained from a middle-aged man with primary liver carcinoma and hepatitis B virus infection. V usage is TRBV6-2 or TRBV6-3 and J usage is TRBJ1-2; unclear D gene. Input material: peripheral blood. This CDR3 reads CASSRRGNYGYTF. In DNA, the CDR3 is TGTGCCAGCAGTCGCCGAGGGAACTATGGCTACACCTTC.